The present T cell receptor beta chain was sequenced within a study of OX40 agonist ivuxolimab in advanced cancers. Germline loops: CDR1 SGHRS, CDR2 YFSETQ. The CDR3 runs 14 residues. The V end lost 4 bases, the J end lost 6 bases, and 13 bases lay between the germline ends. Clones were read by immunoSEQ multiplex PCR, and TCRdb kept only the in-frame ones, dropping some. Of more than 45,000 clones in the sample, approximately 86% were seen once. The V call is TRBV5-1, the J call TRBJ1-4; no firm D call. The sample here was CD4+ or CD8+ T cells sorted from blood, taken in a trial of the OX40 agonist ivuxolimab. The receptor comes from an adult with an advanced solid tumor such as melanoma, head and neck, liver or kidney cancer. The CDR3 loop is CASSPSTLDEKLFF. CDR3 sequence (DNA): TGCGCCAGCAGCCCTTCCACTCTTGATGAAAAACTGTTTTTT.